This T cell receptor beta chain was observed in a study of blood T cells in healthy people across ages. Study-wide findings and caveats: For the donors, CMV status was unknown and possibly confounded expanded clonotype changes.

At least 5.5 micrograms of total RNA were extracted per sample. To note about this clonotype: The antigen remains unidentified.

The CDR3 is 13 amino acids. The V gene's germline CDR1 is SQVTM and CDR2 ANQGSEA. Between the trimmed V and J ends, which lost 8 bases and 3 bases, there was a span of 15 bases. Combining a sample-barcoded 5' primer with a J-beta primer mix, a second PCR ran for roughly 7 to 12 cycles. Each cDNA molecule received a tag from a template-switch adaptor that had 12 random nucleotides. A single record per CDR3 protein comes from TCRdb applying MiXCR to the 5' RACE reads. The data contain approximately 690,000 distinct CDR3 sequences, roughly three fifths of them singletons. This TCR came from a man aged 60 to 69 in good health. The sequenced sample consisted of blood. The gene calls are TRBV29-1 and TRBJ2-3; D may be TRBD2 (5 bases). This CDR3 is CSLKRRGTDTQYF. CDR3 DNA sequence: TGCAGCCTAAAGCGGAGAGGAACAGATACGCAGTATTTT.